These T cell receptor beta chains were read from a single sample in a study of T cell changes during pregnancy in multiple sclerosis. Sequencing used immunoSEQ multiplex PCR; TCRdb keeps in-frame clones, though not all of them. The table has approximately 50,000 clones, approximately 92% seen once. Here the sequenced sample was CD4+ T cells from peripheral blood mononuclear cells, taken in the third trimester of pregnancy. These receptors originate from a female donor with multiple sclerosis, enrolled in a pregnancy study. Each CDR3 is given with its conserved first and last residue. A D gene is named only where the DNA matches it firmly. Expanded clones get a size class; other rows say once, few or many, or leave the size out.

TRBJ1-4	TRBV4-2	.	.	CASSQEGNGLNEKLFF	TGTGCCAGCAGCCAAGAGGGGAATGGACTTAATGAAAAACTGTTTTTT
TRBJ2-3	TRBV7-6	.	.	CASSRTTPPDTQYF	TGTGCCAGCAGCCGGACTACTCCGCCAGATACGCAGTATTTT
TRBJ2-2	TRBV19	.	TRBD2	CASRLAGLTGELFF	TGTGCCAGCAGACTAGCGGGACTTACCGGGGAGCTGTTTTTT
TRBJ2-1	TRBV9	.	TRBD1	CASSGTGTENEQFF	TGTGCCAGCTCCGGGACAGGGACAGAAAATGAGCAGTTCTTC
TRBJ2-7	TRBV5-5	.	TRBD2	CASSWEPSGRYEQYF	TGTGCCAGCAGCTGGGAGCCTAGCGGGAGGTACGAGCAGTACTTC
TRBJ1-2	TRBV7-2	.	.	CASNSQGNYGYTF	TGTGCCAGTAATTCACAGGGCAACTATGGCTACACCTTC
TRBJ2-3	TRBV6-1	.	TRBD2	CASSGSGRRTDTQYF	TGTGCCAGCAGTGGCAGCGGGAGAAGGACAGATACGCAGTATTTT
TRBJ2-1	TRBV19	.	TRBD2	CASSIAAGALSNEQFF	TGTGCCAGTAGTATTGCCGCGGGAGCTCTAAGCAATGAGCAGTTCTTC
TRBJ2-7	TRBV27	once	.	CASSLSGSYEQYF	TGTGCCAGCAGTTTGTCAGGATCCTACGAGCAGTACTTC
TRBJ1-4	TRBV5-8	.	TRBD1	CASSLEGGRNEKLFF	TGTGCCAGCAGCTTGGAAGGGGGCCGGAATGAAAAACTGTTTTTT
TRBJ2-4	TRBV10-3	.	TRBD2	CAISGGRGDIQYF	TGTGCCATCAGTGGCGGGAGAGGGGACATTCAGTACTTC
TRBJ2-7	TRBV7-2	.	.	CASSRSSYEQYF	TGTGCCAGCAGCCGCAGCTCCTACGAGCAGTACTTC
TRBJ1-3	TRBV5-6	.	TRBD1	CASSRTQGAISGNTIYF	TGTGCCAGCAGCCGAACCCAGGGGGCCATCTCTGGAAACACCATATATTTT
TRBJ2-2	TRBV4-2	.	.	CASSPRSSRDTGELFF	TGTGCCAGCAGCCCAAGATCAAGTAGAGACACCGGGGAGCTGTTTTTT
TRBJ1-3	TRBV11-2	.	.	CASSLVVGRPGNTIYF	TGTGCCAGCAGCTTAGTGGTTGGCAGGCCTGGAAACACCATATATTTT